Given below is one T cell receptor (beta chain) in context. The assay was immunoSEQ multiplex PCR, and TCRdb's table has in-frame clones only and misses some. This sample has about 2 million clones, with 85% to 95% found just once. CD45RA+ naive and CD45RA-negative memory subsets were separated from CD4+ cells. Trimming stripped 0 bases from V and 6 bases from J, with 14 bases between. The CDR3 is made up of 15 amino acids. Looked up from germline, CDR1 is KGHSH and CDR2 is LQKENI. This sample was included in a study of shared clonotypes between healthy human individuals. The chain is built from TRBV18 and TRBJ1-1; D remains ambiguous. Specimen: naive CD4+ T cells sorted from blood. Subset described: CD45RA+ positively selected. This sequence was found in a man aged 18 to 29 in good health. The CDR3 region is CASSPPVRQNAEAFF. The CDR3 DNA sequence: TGTGCCAGCTCACCACCCGTAAGGCAAAACGCTGAAGCTTTCTTT.